This T cell receptor beta chain was documented in a study of T cells in Graves' hyperthyroidism and ophthalmopathy. Germline V lookup: CDR1 PRHDT, CDR2 FYEKMQ (reference sequence). The CDR3 has 12 amino acids. The ends were cut back, 7 bases at V and 3 bases at J, with 9 bases in the middle. This clonotype has a handful of counts. Its antigen remains unidentified. Lactation, pregnancy, other autoimmune disease or uncontrolled infection excluded patients. Study conclusions and caveats: Blood also contained most expanded thyroid clonotypes above 0.001.

RNA transcripts yielded amplified TCR beta CDR3 regions. The TCR CDR3 first-round RT-PCR relied on the HTBI primer set. TCRdb processed the multiplex PCR reads anew with MiXCR; each CDR3 protein has one entry. Of about 480,000 distinct CDR3 sequences listed, approximately 15% are singletons. The sample was blood. The V call is TRBV13, the J call TRBJ1-1; D gene uncertain. The TCR comes from a woman in her late teens or twenties with Graves' hyperthyroidism. The CDR3 loop is CASNPGDTEAFF. The DNA of the CDR3 is TGTGCCAGCAACCCTGGGGACACTGAAGCTTTCTTT.